One sample yielded the 9 T cell receptor beta chains listed below, sequenced in a study of T cell responses to AZD1222 COVID-19 vaccine. The assay was immunoSEQ multiplex PCR, and TCRdb's table has in-frame clones only and misses some. The repertoire holds about 46,000 clones, about 87% seen once, with 1% to 1.3% in the top ten. The sample here was peripheral blood, taken 28 days after the second AZD1222 dose. All receptors come from an adult who received the AZD1222 COVID-19 vaccine.

This chain connects TRBV7-2 to TRBJ2-5; D ambiguous. V was pared by 1 base and J by 6 bases, with 12 bases between. This CDR3 has 14 residues. Looked up from germline, CDR1 is SGHTA and CDR2 is FQGNSA. The CDR3 reads CASSLVVPPQTQYF. Written as DNA, the CDR3 is TGTGCCAGCAGCTTAGTTGTCCCTCCTCAGACCCAGTACTTC.

The rearrangement links TRBV28 to TRBJ1-4; D is unresolved. Germline loops: CDR1 MDHEN, CDR2 SYDVKM. Trimming took off 10 bases at V and 0 bases at J, with 9 bases between the two ends. This CDR3 is 13 amino acids long. The DNA of the CDR3 is TGTGCCACCCAGACTCCAACTAATGAAAAACTGTTTTTT. Translation: CATQTPTNEKLFF.

This sequence joins TRBV7-9 and TRBJ2-7; a possible D gene is TRBD2 (6 bases). Germline values: CDR1 SEHNR, CDR2 FQNEAQ (reference sequence). This CDR3 comprises 14 residues. Trimming stripped 5 bases from V and 7 bases from J, with 18 bases between. Written as DNA, the CDR3 is TGTGCCAGCAGCCTCCGGGACTGGGTATGGGAGCAGTACTTC. Protein product: CASSLRDWVWEQYF.

This clone was detected once. The junction shows a germline mismatch at one end, possibly a read error. The chain joins TRBV5-6 to TRBJ1-2; D unclear. This CDR3 spans 14 amino acids. In germline, CDR1 is SGHDT, CDR2 YYEEEE. The CDR3 nucleotides are TGTGCCAGCAGCTTGGGTAGAAATCGAGGACTATCATCCTTC. As protein: CASSLGRNRGLSSF.

The rearrangement links TRBV28 to TRBJ2-5; a weak D match, TRBD1 (6 bases). This CDR3 region has 15 residues. Germline lookup yields CDR1 MDHEN and CDR2 SYDVKM. V dropped 5 bases and J dropped 4 bases, with 17 bases sitting between them. The CDR3 spells CASSRDTIRGETQYF. The DNA of the CDR3 is TGTGCCAGCAGTCGGGACACCATAAGGGGAGAGACCCAGTACTTC. Full variable domain (outside the CDR3, taken from reference TRBV28 and TRBJ2-5): DVKVTQSSRYLVKRTGEKVFLECVQDMDHENMFWYRQDPGLGLRLIYFSYDVKMKEKGDIPEGYSVSREKKERFSLILESASTNQTSMYLCASSRDTIRGETQYFGPGTRLLVL.

Written as DNA, the CDR3 is TGTGCCAGCAGCTACCGGGACAGCAACACTGAAGCTTTCTTT. Residues: CASSYRDSNTEAFF. This rearrangement joins TRBV3-1 (or the pseudogene TRBV3-2) to TRBJ1-1, with 7 bases identical to TRBD1. The CDR3 has 14 amino acids. V was clipped by 5 bases and J by 2 bases; unmatched bases: 5. Per germline, CDR1 LGHDT and CDR2 YNNKEL (reference sequence).

The chain combines TRBV11-2 with TRBJ2-7; no reliable D call. Germline V CDR1 and CDR2: SGHAT, FQNNGV. The CDR3 consists of 15 residues. Trimming cost V 1 base and J 0 bases, with 10 bases left between them. This chain's CDR3 is CASSLGYEISYEQYF. The CDR3 DNA reads as TGTGCCAGCAGCTTAGGTTATGAGATCTCCTACGAGCAGTACTTC.

This clone has a handful of counts. The chain couples TRBV5-6 to TRBJ2-5; D may match TRBD1 or TRBD2 (5 bases each). V lost 3 bases, J lost 1 base, and 25 bases lay in between. Germline V gene data show CDR1 as SGHDT and CDR2 as YYEEEE. The CDR3 has 19 residues. CDR3 residues: CASSSTFIQAGGGQETQYF. The CDR3 nucleotides are TGTGCCAGCAGCTCCACCTTCATACAGGCGGGCGGAGGCCAAGAGACCCAGTACTTC.

The chain has TRBV30 and TRBJ2-5; TRBD2 matches at 7 bases. CDR3 length: 15 amino acids. Germline lookup yields CDR1 GTSNPN and CDR2 SVGIG (reference sequence). Unmatched junction bases numbered 11, after V lost 2 bases and J lost 5 bases. The CDR3 DNA is TGTGCCTGGAGTACCCTGGCGGGAGCGGGGGAGACCCAGTACTTC. Translated, it gives CAWSTLAGAGETQYF.